This T cell receptor (beta chain) was identified in a study of T-cell memory formation after mild COVID-19. Study overall: TCR clusters mostly belonged to single donors.

In this sample, this clonotype turned up many times. TCRdb recomputed calls from the 5' RACE reads with MiXCR, one row per CDR3 protein. The top ten hold 3.8% of the sample, which has roughly 160,000 distinct CDR3 sequences, around 10% seen once. The receptor was derived from a man aged 18-30 years who had mild COVID-19 (a few samples of this study predate the infection). Cell type and time point are not known. Sequencing used PBMCs or a T cell subset sorted from them (not recorded which).

The CDR3 is CSVDLGYGYTF. The CDR3 nucleotides are TGCAGCGTTGACCTGGGCTATGGCTACACCTTC. J is TRBJ1-2 and V is TRBV29-1, with unresolved D. The CDR3 runs to 11 residues. From germline, CDR1 is SQVTM and CDR2 ANQGSEA. Trimming removed 3 bases from V and 4 bases from J, with 6 bases in between.